The sequence of this T cell receptor beta chain was determined in a study of T cells in Graves' hyperthyroidism and ophthalmopathy. At the level of the study: Before treatment of any kind, peripheral blood was taken at initial diagnosis.

Calling Graves' hyperthyroidism stable meant ophthalmopathy did not progress within 18 months. Hyperthyroidism had been newly diagnosed in patients aged 18 to 65, and its duration was under 2 months. The CDR3 has 15 residues. Germline values: CDR1 LNHDA, CDR2 SQIVND (reference sequence). With V trimmed by 5 bases and J by 2 bases, 7 bases remained unmatched. There were TCR beta CDR3 regions amplified from RNA transcripts. When the TCR CDR3 underwent first-round RT-PCR, the HTBI primer set was used. A single record per CDR3 protein comes from TCRdb applying MiXCR to the multiplex PCR reads. The table lists about 840,000 distinct CDR3 sequences, over 35% of them singletons.

The receptor was isolated from a man aged 18 to 30 with Graves' hyperthyroidism. The rearrangement uses TRBV19 and TRBJ2-7, with 9 bases aligning to TRBD1. The sequenced sample was blood. The CDR3 DNA follows: TGTGCCAGTAGTCAGGGACAGGGCGATACCTACGAGCAGTACTTC. It translates to CASSQGQGDTYEQYF. The full variable domain, its missing parts supplied by reference TRBV19 and TRBJ2-7, is DGGITQSPKYLFRKEGQNVTLSCEQNLNHDAMYWYRQDPGQGLRLIYYSQIVNDFQKGDIAEGYSVSREKKESFPLTVTSAQKNPTAFYLCASSQGQGDTYEQYFGPGTRLTVT.